These 27 T cell receptor beta chains share one sample of origin, sequenced in a study of blood T cell repertoires in COVID-19. Profiling relied on immunoSEQ multiplex PCR, and the TCRdb table lists in-frame clones only, not all of them. The profile shows roughly 87,000 clones, approximately 86% of them singletons. Sample: peripheral blood. The receptors shown here come from a woman older than 75 with COVID-19, enrolled during active disease.

The chain carries TRBV5-4 and TRBJ1-2; 7 nucleotides agree with TRBD1. With V trimmed by 2 bases and J by 3 bases, 10 bases remained unmatched. This CDR3 is 16 amino acids long. The germline V gene has CDR1 SGHNT and CDR2 YYREEE (reference sequence). The CDR3 nucleotides are TGTGCCAGCAGCTTAGGAGGGGGCGCCGGGGACTATGGCTACACCTTC. This sequence encodes CASSLGGGAGDYGYTF.

V and J are TRBV18 and TRBJ1-5; weak D call: TRBD1 (5 bases). The CDR3 has 13 amino acids. Between the trimmed V and J ends, which lost 1 base and 4 bases, there was a span of 5 bases. The germline V gene has CDR1 KGHSH and CDR2 LQKENI. CDR3 residues: CASSPQGNQPQHF. Written as DNA, the CDR3 is TGTGCCAGCTCACCACAGGGGAATCAGCCCCAGCATTTT.

J is TRBJ2-3 and V is TRBV2, with a tentative D call TRBD2 (6 bases). The CDR3 has 13 residues. V was trimmed by 6 bases and J by 8 bases, leaving 15 bases between them. Germline V gives CDR1 SNHLY, CDR2 FYNNEI. Written as DNA, the CDR3 is TGTGCCAGCAGGGAGAGTGGCGGGGTTACGCAGTATTTT. This sequence encodes CASRESGGVTQYF. Complete variable domain (other parts from reference TRBV2 and TRBJ2-3): EPEVTQTPSHQVTQMGQEVILRCVPISNHLYFYWYRQILGQKVEFLVSFYNNEISEKSEIFDDQFSVERPDGSNFTLKIRSTKLEDSAMYFCASRESGGVTQYFGPGTRLTVL.

The chain combines TRBV7-2 with TRBJ1-1; the D gene is possibly TRBD1 (6 bases). Trimming removed 5 bases from V and 3 bases from J, with 10 bases in between. The CDR3 is made up of 13 amino acids. CDR1 is SGHTA and CDR2 is FQGNSA in the germline V gene. The CDR3 sequence: CASSATGYTEAFF. The DNA of the CDR3 is TGTGCCAGCAGCGCTACAGGGTACACTGAAGCTTTCTTT. Complete variable domain (other parts from reference TRBV7-2 and TRBJ1-1): GAGVSQSPSNKVTEKGKDVELRCDPISGHTALYWYRQSLGQGLEFLIYFQGNSAPDKSGLPSDRFSAERTGGSVSTLTIQRTQQEDSAVYLCASSATGYTEAFFGQGTRLTVV.

The rearrangement joins TRBV24-1 to TRBJ2-3, with 7 bases aligning to TRBD2. J gave up 2 bases and V 3 bases, and 7 bases lay outside the gene matches. In germline, CDR1 is KGHDR, CDR2 SFDVKD. This CDR3 spans 16 amino acids. CDR3: CATSDPGTINTDTQYF. The CDR3 nucleotides read TGTGCCACCAGTGATCCCGGGACTATAAACACAGATACGCAGTATTTT.

The chain joins TRBV28 to TRBJ2-7; 12 bases are shared with TRBD2. CDR1 MDHEN and CDR2 SYDVKM come from the germline V gene. J was trimmed by 7 bases and V by 1 base; bases with no gene match: 8. The CDR3 loop spans 16 amino acids. The CDR3: CASSLLGTSGSGEQYF. CDR3 DNA sequence: TGTGCCAGCAGTTTATTAGGGACTAGCGGGTCGGGAGAGCAGTACTTC.

V gene TRBV9 combines with J gene TRBJ2-2; 9 bases map to TRBD1. The CDR3 length is 16 residues. J lost 5 bases, V lost 6 bases, and 11 bases had no gene match. Germline CDR1 SGDLS, CDR2 YYNGEE. The CDR3 here is CASTSTGGEWTGELFF. DNA of the CDR3: TGTGCCAGCACATCTACAGGGGGCGAGTGGACCGGGGAGCTGTTTTTT.

The V and J genes are TRBV6-6 and TRBJ2-7; D is possibly TRBD1 (5 bases). Per the germline V gene, CDR1 is MNHNY and CDR2 is SVGAGI (reference sequence). Trimming pared 2 bases from V and 1 base from J, leaving 6 bases between. This CDR3 spans 13 amino acids. Here the CDR3 reads CASSYDRSYEQYF. The CDR3, as DNA: TGTGCCAGCAGTTACGACAGATCCTACGAGCAGTACTTC.

The J gene is TRBJ2-1, the V gene TRBV19, with D possibly being TRBD1 (5 bases). V gave up 7 bases and J gave up 0 bases, with 10 bases separating them. The CDR3 is made up of 14 amino acids. CDR1 and CDR2 (germline): LNHDA, SQIVND (reference sequence). In DNA form, the CDR3 reads TGTGCCAGTAATGGGGCAGACTCCTACAATGAGCAGTTCTTC. Translating it yields CASNGADSYNEQFF.

J is TRBJ2-1 and V is TRBV5-1, with 12 positions matching TRBD2. The CDR3 covers 16 residues. Trimming removed 2 bases from V and 7 bases from J; junction bases left unmatched: 7. Germline V CDR1 and CDR2: SGHRS, YFSETQ. CDR3 residues: CASSFPLAGGGNEQFF. The CDR3 nucleotides read TGCGCCAGCAGCTTTCCCCTAGCGGGAGGGGGAAATGAGCAGTTCTTC.

A few counts support this clone. This sequence joins TRBV6-1 and TRBJ1-2; possible D gene TRBD1, 6 bases. CDR1 and CDR2 from the germline V gene are MNHNS and SASEGT. The ends were cut back, 4 bases at V and 3 bases at J, with 18 bases in the middle. The CDR3 has 16 residues. CDR3 amino acids: CASSATGGPPYYGYTF. In nucleotides, the CDR3 is TGTGCCAGCAGTGCAACCGGGGGGCCACCTTACTATGGCTACACCTTC.

In this sample, this clone turned up once. This chain uses TRBV29-1 with TRBJ2-7; tentatively, D is TRBD1 (6 bases). V lost 4 bases and J 2 bases, leaving 12 bases between the germline ends. Germline lookup yields CDR1 SQVTM and CDR2 ANQGSEA. This CDR3 is 13 amino acids long. The CDR3 DNA reads TGCAGCGTTGGAAACAGGGAGCCCTACGAGCAGTACTTC. It specifies CSVGNREPYEQYF.

This clone was seen a single time. The chain recombines TRBV2 with TRBJ1-1; 7 bases agree with TRBD1. Trimming removed 7 bases from V and 7 bases from J; junction bases left unmatched: 9. The CDR3 is 13 residues long. Germline CDR1 and CDR2: SNHLY and FYNNEI. The CDR3 protein is CASNKGAQLEAFF. CDR3 bases: TGTGCCAGCAATAAGGGGGCGCAACTTGAAGCTTTCTTT.

V is TRBV19 and J is TRBJ2-3; TRBD1 aligns across 12 bases. The CDR3 consists of 16 residues. Germline CDR1 and CDR2: LNHDA and SQIVND (reference sequence). V was clipped by 5 bases and J by 2 bases; unmatched bases: 5. This CDR3 reads CASSPGQGANTDTQYF. CDR3 DNA: TGTGCCAGTAGTCCGGGACAGGGGGCCAACACAGATACGCAGTATTTT.

The genes are TRBV9 and TRBJ1-5; no clear D. V was clipped by 1 base and J by 0 bases, with 14 bases between them. Germline loops: CDR1 SGDLS, CDR2 YYNGEE. This CDR3 is 17 amino acids long. The DNA for the CDR3 is TGTGCCAGCAGCGTATATCCAGGCCCCTATAGCAATCAGCCCCAGCATTTT. Its translation: CASSVYPGPYSNQPQHF. Full variable domain (rest looked up from reference TRBV9 and TRBJ1-5): DSGVTQTPKHLITATGQRVTLRCSPRSGDLSVYWYQQSLDQGLQFLIQYYNGEERAKGNILERFSAQQFPDLHSELNLSSLELGDSALYFCASSVYPGPYSNQPQHFGDGTRLSIL.

The V and J genes are TRBV24-1 and TRBJ2-1; 11 nucleotides agree with TRBD2. CDR1 and CDR2 from the germline V gene are KGHDR and SFDVKD. The trim removed 3 bases at V and 1 base at J, leaving 4 bases unmatched. The CDR3 extends over 17 amino acids. The CDR3 loop is CATSDRTSGLSYNEQFF. CDR3 coding DNA: TGTGCCACCAGTGATCGGACTAGCGGGCTTTCCTACAATGAGCAGTTCTTC.

This chain connects TRBV19 to TRBJ1-1; D not resolved. Per the germline V gene, CDR1 is LNHDA and CDR2 is SQIVND (reference sequence). Trimming cost V 7 bases and J 1 base, with 13 bases left between them. The CDR3 covers 14 residues. CDR3 residues: CASNSRGKNTEAFF. The DNA of the CDR3 is TGTGCCAGTAATTCCCGAGGGAAGAACACTGAAGCTTTCTTT.

The genes are TRBV6-1 and TRBJ1-5; 9 bases align to TRBD1. The CDR3 runs to 14 residues. The junction had 6 bases not matched to a gene; V was cut back by 3 bases and J by 9 bases. Per the germline V gene, CDR1 is MNHNS and CDR2 is SASEGT. The CDR3 region is CASSERQGGPPQHF. In DNA, the CDR3 is TGTGCCAGCAGTGAGAGACAGGGGGGCCCGCCCCAGCATTTT.

This chain connects TRBV27 to TRBJ2-7; 8 bases match TRBD1. The CDR3 extends over 14 amino acids. With 5 bases clipped from V and 4 bases from J, the junction kept 7 bases outside the gene matches. CDR1 and CDR2 from the germline V gene are MNHEY and SMNVEV (reference sequence). CDR3 loop: CASSPHRGKYEQYF. CDR3 in DNA: TGTGCCAGCAGTCCCCACAGGGGGAAATACGAGCAGTACTTC.

The V call is TRBV19, the J call TRBJ1-6, with 9 bases matching TRBD1. Looked up from germline, CDR1 is LNHDA and CDR2 is SQIVND (reference sequence). The CDR3 consists of 12 residues. V dropped 9 bases and J dropped 9; count of bases not matched to a gene: 3. The CDR3 DNA reads as TGTGCCAGCCGGACAGGGGTTTCACCCCTCCACTTT. Translation: CASRTGVSPLHF.

The chain couples TRBV18 to TRBJ1-3; 7 positions agree with TRBD1. The germline V gene encodes CDR1 KGHSH and CDR2 LQKENI. The CDR3 is 16 amino acids. Germline trimming cut 2 bases from V and 0 bases from J; bases unmatched to any gene: 4. The CDR3 loop is CASSPSGTDSGNTIYF. As DNA, the CDR3 is TGTGCCAGCTCACCATCAGGGACAGACTCTGGAAACACCATATATTTT. The full variable domain, completed using reference TRBV18 and TRBJ1-3, is NAGVMQNPRHLVRRRGQEARLRCSPMKGHSHVYWYRQLPEEGLKFMVYLQKENIIDESGMPKERFSAEFPKEGPSILRIQQVVRGDSAAYFCASSPSGTDSGNTIYFGEGSWLTVV.

V gene TRBV5-1 combines with J gene TRBJ2-3; maybe TRBD2 (6 bases). CDR1 SGHRS and CDR2 YFSETQ come from the germline V gene. The CDR3 consists of 14 residues. V lost 2 bases to trimming and J lost 2 bases, with 9 bases between them. CDR3 bases: TGCGCCAGCAGCTTAGCGGGCTCCACAGATACGCAGTATTTT. Its translation is CASSLAGSTDTQYF.

This clone was recorded many times. In DNA, the CDR3 is TGTGCCAGCAGCTTAGGAGGGTACGATCAGCCCCAGCATTTT. It encodes CASSLGGYDQPQHF. The chain joins TRBV7-8 to TRBJ1-5; the D is unclear. The CDR3 contains 14 residues. V was clipped by 1 base and J by 5 bases, with 9 bases between them. Germline V CDR1 and CDR2: SGHVS, FQNEAQ.

The gene calls are TRBV5-6 and TRBJ2-5, with D tentatively TRBD1 (6 bases). The germline gives CDR1 SGHDT, CDR2 YYEEEE. Between the trimmed V and J ends, which lost 5 bases and 0 bases, there was a span of 11 bases. CDR3 size: 14 residues. CDR3 bases: TGTGCCAGCAGACGAACAGGGAACCAAGAGACCCAGTACTTC. It codes for CASRRTGNQETQYF.

The rearrangement links TRBV18 to TRBJ2-7; D is ambiguous. Trimming stripped 2 bases from V and 4 bases from J, with 6 bases between. This CDR3 spans 12 amino acids. Looked up from germline, CDR1 is KGHSH and CDR2 is LQKENI. Here the CDR3 reads CASSPARYEQYF. CDR3 coding DNA: TGTGCCAGCTCACCAGCTAGGTACGAGCAGTACTTC. Together with reference TRBV18 and TRBJ2-7, the CDR3 gives the full variable domain: NAGVMQNPRHLVRRRGQEARLRCSPMKGHSHVYWYRQLPEEGLKFMVYLQKENIIDESGMPKERFSAEFPKEGPSILRIQQVVRGDSAAYFCASSPARYEQYFGPGTRLTVT.

The genes are TRBV18 and TRBJ2-7, with TRBD1 identical over 7 bases. The trim removed 2 bases at V and 9 bases at J, leaving 10 bases unmatched. Germline assignment: CDR1 KGHSH and CDR2 LQKENI. The CDR3 consists of 14 residues. The CDR3 sequence: CASSPVANTGVQYF. The CDR3 DNA reads as TGTGCCAGCTCACCAGTGGCCAACACAGGGGTGCAGTACTTC.

The chain employs TRBV5-1 and TRBJ2-2, with TRBD2 identical over 13 bases. With 6 bases clipped from V and 5 bases from J, the junction kept 4 bases outside the gene matches. CDR1 and CDR2 from the germline V gene are SGHRS and YFSETQ. The CDR3 contains 15 residues. The CDR3: CASNRLAGGTGELFF. CDR3 DNA: TGCGCCAGCAACCGACTAGCGGGAGGAACCGGGGAGCTGTTTTTT.